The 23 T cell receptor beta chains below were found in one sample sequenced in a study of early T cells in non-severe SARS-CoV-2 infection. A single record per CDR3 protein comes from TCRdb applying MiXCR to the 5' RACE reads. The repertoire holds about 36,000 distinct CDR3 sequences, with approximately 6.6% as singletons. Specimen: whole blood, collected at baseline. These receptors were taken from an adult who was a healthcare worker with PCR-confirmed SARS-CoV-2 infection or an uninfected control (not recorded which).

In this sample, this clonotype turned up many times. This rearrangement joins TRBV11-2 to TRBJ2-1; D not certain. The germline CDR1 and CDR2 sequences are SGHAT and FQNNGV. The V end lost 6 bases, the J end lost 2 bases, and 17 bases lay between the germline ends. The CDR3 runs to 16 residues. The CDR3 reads CASSSPEENTYNEQFF. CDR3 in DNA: TGTGCCAGCAGTTCCCCCGAGGAAAATACCTACAATGAGCAGTTCTTC. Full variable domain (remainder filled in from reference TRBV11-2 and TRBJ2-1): EAGVAQSPRYKIIEKRQSVAFWCNPISGHATLYWYQQILGQGPKLLIQFQNNGVVDDSQLPKDRFSAERLKGVDSTLKIQPAKLEDSAVYLCASSSPEENTYNEQFFGPGTRLTVL.

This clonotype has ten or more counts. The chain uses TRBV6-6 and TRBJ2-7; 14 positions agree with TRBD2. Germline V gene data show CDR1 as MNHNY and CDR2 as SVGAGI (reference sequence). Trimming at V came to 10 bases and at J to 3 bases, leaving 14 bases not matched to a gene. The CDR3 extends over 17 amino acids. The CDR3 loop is CATGTETGLAGVYEQYF. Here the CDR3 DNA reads TGTGCCACGGGGACGGAAACGGGACTAGCGGGAGTCTACGAGCAGTACTTC.

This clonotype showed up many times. In nucleotides, the CDR3 is TGTGCCAGCAGCTTAGGGGTTAGCACAGATACGCAGTATTTT. Translating it yields CASSLGVSTDTQYF. V usage is TRBV7-9 and J usage is TRBJ2-3, with D unresolved. This CDR3 is 14 amino acids long. Germline lookup yields CDR1 SEHNR and CDR2 FQNEAQ (reference sequence). V was pared by 1 base and J by 0 bases, with 5 bases between.

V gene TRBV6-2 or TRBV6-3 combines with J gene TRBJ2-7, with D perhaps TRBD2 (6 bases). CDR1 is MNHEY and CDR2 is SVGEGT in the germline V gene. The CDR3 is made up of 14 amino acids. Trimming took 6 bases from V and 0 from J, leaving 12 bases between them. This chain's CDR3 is CASRPGLSSYEQYF. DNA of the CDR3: TGTGCCAGCAGGCCGGGACTGAGCTCCTACGAGCAGTACTTC.

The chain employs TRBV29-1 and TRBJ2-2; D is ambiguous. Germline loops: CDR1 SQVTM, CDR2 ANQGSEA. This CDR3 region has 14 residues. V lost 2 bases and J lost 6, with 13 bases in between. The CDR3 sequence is CSVELHKGPGELFF. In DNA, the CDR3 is TGCAGCGTTGAACTCCATAAAGGGCCCGGGGAGCTGTTTTTT.

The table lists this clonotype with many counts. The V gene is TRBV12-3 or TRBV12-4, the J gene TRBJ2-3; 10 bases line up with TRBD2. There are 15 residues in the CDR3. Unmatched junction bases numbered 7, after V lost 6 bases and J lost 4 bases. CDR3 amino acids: CASSGTSVSPDTQYF. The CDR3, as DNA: TGTGCCAGCAGCGGGACTAGCGTGTCCCCAGATACGCAGTATTTT.

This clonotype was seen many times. In DNA form, the CDR3 reads TGTGCCACCAGTGATCCTCGCAGGGGGAGCTCCTACGAGCAGTACTTC. It is translated as CATSDPRRGSSYEQYF. This chain links TRBV24-1 with TRBJ2-7; 7 bases are a match to TRBD1. The junction had 7 bases not matched to a gene; V was cut back by 3 bases and J by 0 bases. Germline V gene data show CDR1 as KGHDR and CDR2 as SFDVKD. CDR3 length equals 16 residues.

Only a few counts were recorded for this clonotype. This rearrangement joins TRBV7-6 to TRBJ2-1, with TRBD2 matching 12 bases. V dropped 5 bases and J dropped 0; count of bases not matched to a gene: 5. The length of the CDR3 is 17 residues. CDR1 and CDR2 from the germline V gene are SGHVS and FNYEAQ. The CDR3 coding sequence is TGTGCCAGCAGCCAACTAGCGGGAGGAAGCTCCTACAATGAGCAGTTCTTC. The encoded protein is CASSQLAGGSSYNEQFF. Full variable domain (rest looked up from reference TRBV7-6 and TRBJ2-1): GAGVSQSPRYKVTKRGQDVALRCDPISGHVSLYWYRQALGQGPEFLTYFNYEAQQDKSGLPNDRFSAERPEGSISTLTIQRTEQRDSAMYRCASSQLAGGSSYNEQFFGPGTRLTVL.

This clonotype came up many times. For the CDR3, the DNA is TGTGCCAGCAGCAAAGGACTAGCGGGAGTAAGCGAGCAGTACTTC. Translated, it gives CASSKGLAGVSEQYF. V and J are TRBV7-8 and TRBJ2-7; 13 nucleotides line up with TRBD2. J lost 6 bases, V lost 5 bases, and 7 bases had no gene match. The CDR3 is 15 amino acids. Germline CDR1 and CDR2: SGHVS and FQNEAQ.

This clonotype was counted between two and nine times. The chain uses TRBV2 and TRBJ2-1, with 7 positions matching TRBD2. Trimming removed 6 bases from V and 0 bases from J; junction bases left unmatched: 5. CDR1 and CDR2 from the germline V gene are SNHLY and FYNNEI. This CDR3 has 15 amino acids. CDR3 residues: CASRSRGDSYNEQFF. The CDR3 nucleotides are TGTGCCAGCAGATCCCGGGGGGACTCCTACAATGAGCAGTTCTTC.

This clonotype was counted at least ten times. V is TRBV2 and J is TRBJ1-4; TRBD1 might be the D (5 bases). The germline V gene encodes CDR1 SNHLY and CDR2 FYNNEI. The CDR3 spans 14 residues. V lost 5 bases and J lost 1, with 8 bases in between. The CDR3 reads CASSYRITNEKLFF. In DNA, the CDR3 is TGTGCCAGCAGTTACAGGATAACTAATGAAAAACTGTTTTTT.

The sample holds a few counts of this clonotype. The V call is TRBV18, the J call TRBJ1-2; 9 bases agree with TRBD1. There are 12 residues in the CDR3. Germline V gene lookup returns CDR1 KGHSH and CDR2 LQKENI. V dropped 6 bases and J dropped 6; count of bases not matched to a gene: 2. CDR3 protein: CASSGDRDGYTF. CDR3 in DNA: TGTGCCAGCTCCGGGGACAGGGATGGCTACACCTTC.

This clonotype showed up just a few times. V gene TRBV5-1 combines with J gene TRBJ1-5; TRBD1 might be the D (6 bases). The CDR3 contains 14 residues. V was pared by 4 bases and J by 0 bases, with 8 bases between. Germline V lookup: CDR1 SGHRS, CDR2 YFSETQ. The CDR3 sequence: CASSEQGSNQPQHF. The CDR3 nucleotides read TGCGCCAGCAGCGAACAGGGTAGCAATCAGCCCCAGCATTTT.

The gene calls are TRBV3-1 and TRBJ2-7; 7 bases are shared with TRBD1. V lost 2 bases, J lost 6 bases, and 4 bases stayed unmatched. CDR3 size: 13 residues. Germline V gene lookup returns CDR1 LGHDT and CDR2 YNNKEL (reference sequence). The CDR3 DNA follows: TGTGCCAGCAGCCAAATGTCAGGGGGCGAGCAGTACTTC. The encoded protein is CASSQMSGGEQYF.

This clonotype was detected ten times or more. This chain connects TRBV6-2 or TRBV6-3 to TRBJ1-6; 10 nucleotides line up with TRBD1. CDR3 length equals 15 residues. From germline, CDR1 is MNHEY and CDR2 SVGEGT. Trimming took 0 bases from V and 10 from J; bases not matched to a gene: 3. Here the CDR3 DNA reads TGTGCCAGCAGTTACTCGGGACAGGGGAAATCACCCCTCCACTTT. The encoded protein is CASSYSGQGKSPLHF.

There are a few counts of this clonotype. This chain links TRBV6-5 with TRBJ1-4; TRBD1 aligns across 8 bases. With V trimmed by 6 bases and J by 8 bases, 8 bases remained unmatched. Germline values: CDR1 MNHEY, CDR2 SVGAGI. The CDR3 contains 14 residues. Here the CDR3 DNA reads TGTGCCAGCAGGCCAGGGACAGGCCGAGAAAAACTGTTTTTT. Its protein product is CASRPGTGREKLFF.

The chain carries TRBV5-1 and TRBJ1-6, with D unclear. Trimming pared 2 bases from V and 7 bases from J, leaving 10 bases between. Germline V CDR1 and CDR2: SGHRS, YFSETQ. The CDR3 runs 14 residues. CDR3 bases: TGCGCCAGCAGCTTACGTCACCTGAATTCACCCCTCCACTTT. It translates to CASSLRHLNSPLHF.

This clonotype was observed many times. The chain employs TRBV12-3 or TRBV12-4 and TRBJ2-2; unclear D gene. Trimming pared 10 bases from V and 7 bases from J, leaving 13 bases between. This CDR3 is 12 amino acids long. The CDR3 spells CATHSAGGELFF. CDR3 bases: TGTGCCACCCATTCCGCTGGCGGGGAGCTGTTTTTT.

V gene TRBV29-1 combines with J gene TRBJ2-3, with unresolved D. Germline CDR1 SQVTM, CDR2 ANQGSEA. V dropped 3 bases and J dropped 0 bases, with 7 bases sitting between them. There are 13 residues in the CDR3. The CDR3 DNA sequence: TGCAGCGTTGACAGCTCTAGCACAGATACGCAGTATTTT. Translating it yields CSVDSSSTDTQYF.

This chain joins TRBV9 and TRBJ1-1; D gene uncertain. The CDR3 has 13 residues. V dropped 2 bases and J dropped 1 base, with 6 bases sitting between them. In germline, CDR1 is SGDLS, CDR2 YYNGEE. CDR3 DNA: TGTGCCAGCAGCGTCGAAGAGAACACTGAAGCTTTCTTT. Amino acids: CASSVEENTEAFF.

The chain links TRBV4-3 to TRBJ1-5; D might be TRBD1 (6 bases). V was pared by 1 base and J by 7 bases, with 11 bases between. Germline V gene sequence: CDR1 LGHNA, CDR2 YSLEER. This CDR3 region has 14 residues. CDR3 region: CASSQATGSQPQHF. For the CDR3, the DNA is TGCGCCAGCAGCCAAGCCACAGGGAGCCAGCCCCAGCATTTT.

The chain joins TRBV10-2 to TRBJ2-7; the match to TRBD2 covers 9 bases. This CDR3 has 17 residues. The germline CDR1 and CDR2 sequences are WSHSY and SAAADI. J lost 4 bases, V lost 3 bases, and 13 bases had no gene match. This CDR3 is CASSDLIAGDLSYEQYF. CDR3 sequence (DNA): TGCGCCAGCAGTGACCTCATAGCGGGAGATTTATCGTACGAGCAGTACTTC.

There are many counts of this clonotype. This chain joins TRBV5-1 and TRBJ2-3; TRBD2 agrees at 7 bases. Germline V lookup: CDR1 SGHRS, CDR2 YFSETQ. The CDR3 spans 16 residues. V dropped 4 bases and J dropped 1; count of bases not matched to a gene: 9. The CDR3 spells CASSPSTGRGTDTQYF. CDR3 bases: TGCGCCAGCAGCCCCTCAACGGGGAGGGGCACAGATACGCAGTATTTT.